The rows below give T cell receptor beta chains drawn from one sample of a study of blood T cell repertoires in COVID-19. Some clones are missing from TCRdb's copy, which holds only in-frame ones; the method was immunoSEQ multiplex PCR. This table has about 220,000 clones, roughly 82% appearing once. Sequencing used peripheral blood. All receptors come from a woman aged 70 to 79 with acute or convalescent COVID-19. The CDR3 runs from the conserved cysteine through the conserved F or W. The D gene is left open where the match is weak. Part of the rows lack a size; the others show once, few, many or a class for expanded clones.

clone_size	v_call	j_call	d_call	cdr3_aa	cdr3_nt
NA	TRBV15	TRBJ2-2	TRBD2	CATSREAGGTGELFF	TGTGCCACCAGCAGAGAGGCGGGGGGGACCGGGGAGCTGTTTTTT
NA	TRBV6-5	TRBJ1-1	TRBD1	CASSTTGGTSEAFF	TGTGCCAGCAGTACCACAGGGGGTACTTCTGAAGCTTTCTTT
NA	TRBV19	TRBJ1-2	NA	CASSRGTAPPAYGYTF	TGTGCCAGTAGTAGGGGGACTGCCCCTCCGGCGTATGGCTACACCTTC
NA	TRBV18	TRBJ1-3	TRBD1	CASSPQGGTGNTIYF	TGTGCCAGCTCACCCCAGGGGGGCACTGGAAACACCATATATTTT
NA	TRBV3-1/TRBV3-2	TRBJ2-2	NA	CASSQKQGAGELFF	TGTGCCAGCAGCCAAAAACAGGGAGCCGGGGAGCTGTTTTTT
NA	TRBV7-2	TRBJ1-4	NA	CASSGRTSTNEKLFF	TGTGCCAGCAGCGGTCGGACATCAACTAATGAAAAACTGTTTTTT
NA	TRBV19	TRBJ2-2	TRBD2	CASSPRTSGGPNTGELFF	TGTGCCAGTAGCCCAAGGACTAGCGGGGGGCCGAACACCGGGGAGCTGTTTTTT
once	TRBV21-1	TRBJ2-7	NA	CASSTRDRDYEQYF	TGTGCCAGCAGCACCCGGGACAGGGACTACGAGCAGTACTTC
NA	TRBV11-2	TRBJ2-3	NA	CASSGQRTDTQYF	TGTGCCAGCAGCGGACAGCGCACAGATACGCAGTATTTT
NA	TRBV6-6	TRBJ2-2	TRBD2	CASRPGLAGWIGELFF	TGTGCCAGCAGGCCCGGACTAGCGGGGTGGATCGGGGAGCTGTTTTTT
NA	TRBV27	TRBJ2-7	TRBD1	CASSPGTGLSEQYF	TGTGCCAGCAGCCCCGGGACAGGCCTGTCCGAGCAGTACTTC
few	TRBV29-1	TRBJ1-2	NA	CSVEGGEGYSGYTF	TGCAGCGTTGAGGGTGGGGAGGGGTATAGTGGCTACACCTTC
NA	TRBV11-2	TRBJ2-7	NA	CASSLGLSSGYEQYF	TGTGCCAGCAGCTTAGGGTTGTCCTCGGGGTACGAGCAGTACTTC
NA	TRBV6-6	TRBJ1-2	NA	CASSDRGYGYTF	TGTGCCAGCAGCGACCGCGGCTATGGCTACACCTTC
NA	TRBV5-6	TRBJ1-1	NA	CASRGRSFLDTEASF	TGTGCCAGCAGGGGCAGGTCGTTTCTCGACACTGAAGCTTCCTTT
NA	TRBV3-1/TRBV3-2	TRBJ1-2	NA	CASSQDLARYGYTF	TGTGCCAGCAGCCAAGATTTGGCCCGCTATGGCTACACCTTC
NA	TRBV7-2	TRBJ2-7	NA	CASTSGGGGYEQYF	TGTGCCAGCACCTCCGGCGGGGGCGGATACGAGCAGTACTTC
few	TRBV15	TRBJ1-4	NA	CATSRGQEREKLFF	TGTGCCACCAGCAGAGGGCAGGAGCGGGAAAAACTGTTTTTT
once	TRBV6-6	TRBJ1-4	NA	CASRGKDEKLFF	TGTGCCAGCCGGGGGAAGGATGAAAAACTGTTTTTT
NA	TRBV3-1/TRBV3-2	TRBJ1-1	TRBD1	CASSQGQGLTEAFF	TGTGCCAGCAGCCAGGGACAGGGTTTGACTGAAGCTTTCTTT
NA	TRBV30	TRBJ1-2	TRBD1	CAFNRGLVSGYTF	TGTGCCTTCAACAGGGGGCTTGTATCTGGCTACACCTTC
once	TRBV5-1	TRBJ2-7	NA	CASSLSTGPTYEQYF	TGCGCCAGCAGCTTGTCCACAGGCCCCACCTACGAGCAGTACTTC
NA	TRBV6-2/TRBV6-3	TRBJ2-2	NA	CASSLYGTGELFF	TGTGCCAGCAGTCTCTACGGCACCGGGGAGCTGTTTTTT
NA	TRBV3-1/TRBV3-2	TRBJ1-2	TRBD1	CASSPFGTGIGYTF	TGTGCCAGCAGCCCCTTCGGGACAGGGATTGGCTACACCTTC
NA	TRBV6-2/TRBV6-3	TRBJ2-3	TRBD1	CASSFLRDSRDTQYF	TGTGCCAGCAGTTTCCTCCGGGACAGCAGAGATACGCAGTATTTT
NA	TRBV18	TRBJ1-3	NA	CASSPGGEDTIYF	TGTGCCAGCTCACCAGGGGGCGAGGACACCATATATTTT
NA	TRBV6-5	TRBJ2-7	TRBD1	CASSYRDSSYEQYF	TGTGCCAGCAGCTACCGGGACAGTTCCTACGAGCAGTACTTC
few	TRBV24-1	TRBJ1-1	NA	CATSDLPRQAMNTEAFF	TGTGCCACCAGTGATTTACCGCGACAGGCGATGAACACTGAAGCTTTCTTT
NA	TRBV24-1	TRBJ1-2	TRBD1	CATSGRGRGRYDGYTF	TGTGCCACCAGTGGTCGAGGTAGGGGGCGCTACGATGGCTACACCTTC
NA	TRBV5-4	TRBJ1-1	NA	CASSLQGRRNTEAFF	TGTGCCAGCAGCCTACAGGGTAGGAGAAACACTGAAGCTTTCTTT
once	TRBV7-9	TRBJ1-1	NA	CASSRPGNTEAFF	TGTGCCAGCAGTCGTCCCGGGAACACTGAAGCTTTCTTT
NA	TRBV15	TRBJ2-5	NA	CATSIEGGRETQYF	TGTGCCACCAGCATCGAGGGGGGGCGGGAGACCCAGTACTTC
NA	TRBV5-1	TRBJ2-1	NA	CASSPRGRSSYNEQFF	TGCGCCAGCAGCCCCCGAGGCCGGAGCTCCTACAATGAGCAGTTCTTC
NA	TRBV6-2/TRBV6-3	TRBJ2-1	NA	CASSNNREVFDNEQFF	TGTGCCAGCAGTAATAACAGGGAAGTCTTCGACAATGAGCAGTTCTTC
NA	TRBV19	TRBJ1-5	TRBD1	CASSIQGGRQPQHF	TGTGCCAGTAGTATTCAGGGGGGAAGGCAGCCCCAGCATTTT
NA	TRBV11-2	TRBJ2-5	TRBD1	CASSLKTGQLVQETQYF	TGTGCCAGCAGCTTGAAAACGGGACAGCTAGTCCAAGAGACCCAGTACTTC
NA	TRBV7-2	TRBJ1-6	NA	CASTLTARESPLHF	TGTGCCAGCACCCTAACCGCCAGGGAATCACCCCTCCACTTT
NA	TRBV6-2/TRBV6-3	TRBJ1-5	NA	CASSQTNSGQPQHF	TGTGCCAGCAGCCAGACCAATTCGGGTCAGCCCCAGCATTTT
NA	TRBV27	TRBJ2-3	NA	CASSLGTGGAPDTQYF	TGTGCCAGCAGTTTGGGTACAGGGGGGGCCCCAGATACGCAGTATTTT
NA	TRBV9	TRBJ1-2	TRBD1	CASSIGQAGGYTF	TGTGCCAGCAGCATCGGACAGGCGGGTGGCTACACCTTC
NA	TRBV7-9	TRBJ1-5	NA	CASSLRDRDQPQHF	TGTGCCAGCAGCTTGCGGGACCGAGATCAGCCCCAGCATTTT
few	TRBV29-1	TRBJ2-7	TRBD2	CSVLSGGAYEQYF	TGCAGCGTTCTTAGCGGGGGGGCTTACGAGCAGTACTTC
NA	TRBV5-1	TRBJ2-7	TRBD1	CASSAGQGLYEQYF	TGCGCCAGCAGCGCGGGACAGGGGTTGTACGAGCAGTACTTC
once	TRBV18	TRBJ1-1	NA	CASSPGGAELTEAFF	TGTGCCAGCTCACCGGGAGGGGCCGAACTAACTGAAGCTTTCTTT
NA	TRBV6-5	TRBJ1-3	TRBD1	CASSTGGGGNTIYF	TGTGCCAGCTCGACAGGGGGAGGTGGAAACACCATATATTTT
NA	TRBV7-2	TRBJ2-5	NA	CASSLGRRGTQYF	TGTGCCAGCAGCTTAGGTCGGAGGGGGACCCAGTACTTC
NA	TRBV12-3/TRBV12-4	TRBJ1-2	NA	CASTTTAYGYTF	TGTGCCAGCACCACAACAGCTTATGGCTACACCTTC
NA	TRBV4-2	TRBJ1-2	NA	CASSQDTSGFRGGYTF	TGTGCCAGCAGCCAAGACACTTCAGGGTTTAGGGGTGGCTACACCTTC
NA	TRBV5-1	TRBJ1-1	NA	CASSTPGSDEAFF	TGCGCCAGCAGCACCCCTGGGAGCGATGAAGCTTTCTTT
NA	TRBV18	TRBJ1-1	NA	CASSPQEGFTEAFF	TGTGCCAGCTCACCACAGGAGGGCTTCACTGAAGCTTTCTTT
NA	TRBV3-1/TRBV3-2	TRBJ1-6	NA	CASSQVESLPLHF	TGTGCCAGCAGCCAAGTAGAGTCCTTACCCCTCCACTTT
NA	TRBV27	TRBJ1-2	NA	CASSLVRGGAGYGYTF	TGTGCCAGCAGTTTGGTCCGAGGGGGAGCAGGCTATGGCTACACCTTC
NA	TRBV6-2/TRBV6-3	TRBJ2-4	NA	CASSYSTSGTGENIQYF	TGTGCCAGCAGTTACTCGACAAGCGGGACAGGAGAAAACATTCAGTACTTC